This T cell receptor (beta chain) was retrieved from a study of OX40 agonist ivuxolimab in advanced cancers. Overall study results and limits: At doses 0.1 to 3.0 mg/kg, CD4+ and CD8+ clones expanded.

The data were produced by immunoSEQ multiplex PCR, yet TCRdb's version contains in-frame clones alone and is incomplete. This table holds approximately 92,000 clones, 84% found once. Germline V lookup: CDR1 SGHRS, CDR2 YFSETQ. This CDR3 is 14 amino acids long. V lost 0 bases to trimming and J lost 2 bases, with 9 bases between them. Comments on this clone: The target antigen is unknown.

The rearrangement uses TRBV5-1 and TRBJ2-7; the D gene is possibly TRBD1 (6 bases). The source material was CD4+ or CD8+ T cells sorted from blood, sampled in a trial of the OX40 agonist ivuxolimab. The TCR comes from an adult with an advanced solid tumor such as melanoma, head and neck, liver or kidney cancer. The CDR3 coding sequence is TGCGCCAGCAGCTTGGGGGGGCTTACCTACGAGCAGTACTTC. It yields the protein CASSLGGLTYEQYF.